Shown below are 9 T cell receptor beta chains from a single sample sequenced in a study of T cells after posttransplantation cyclophosphamide. TCRdb's copy holds only in-frame clones and misses some; the assay was immunoSEQ multiplex PCR. The profile covers 35,000 to 55,000 clones, none occurring a single time. Sequencing was carried out using PBMCs. These receptor sequences come from a man aged 40-49 years in good health, CMV-negative, and a related stem cell transplant donor.

This clone has ten or more counts. The J gene is TRBJ1-4, the V gene TRBV5-1, with 7 positions matching TRBD1. Germline V CDR1 and CDR2: SGHRS, YFSETQ. The junction had 9 bases not matched to a gene; V was cut back by 4 bases and J by 12 bases. This CDR3 comprises 13 residues. The CDR3 spells CASSPGQLRELFF. The CDR3 DNA reads TGCGCCAGCAGCCCGGGACAGCTGAGGGAACTGTTTTTT.

This rearrangement joins TRBV5-1 to TRBJ2-5; 10 bases match TRBD2. From germline, CDR1 is SGHRS and CDR2 YFSETQ. The CDR3 length is 15 residues. The J segment lost 2 bases and the V segment lost 4 bases, leaving 5 bases of the junction unmatched. CDR3 in amino acids: CASSPEAGGQETQYF. The CDR3 nucleotides are TGCGCCAGCAGCCCCGAAGCGGGGGGGCAAGAGACCCAGTACTTC.

This clone was seen many times. V gene TRBV6-1 combines with J gene TRBJ1-2; D unresolved. Germline V gives CDR1 MNHNS, CDR2 SASEGT. V was trimmed by 9 bases and J by 0 bases, leaving 11 bases between them. The CDR3 has 13 residues. CDR3 sequence (DNA): TGTGCCAGTGAAGAGTACTCTAACTATGGCTACACCTTC. This sequence encodes CASEEYSNYGYTF.

This clone was counted many times. The chain uses TRBV4-2 and TRBJ2-5, with 7 nucleotides matching TRBD2. CDR1 and CDR2 from the germline V gene are LGHNA and YNFKEQ. J lost 0 bases, V lost 0 bases, and 7 bases had no gene match. This CDR3 contains 17 residues. The CDR3 region is CASSQDRGGRDQETQYF. The CDR3 bases are TGTGCCAGCAGCCAAGATAGGGGTGGGAGGGACCAAGAGACCCAGTACTTC.

This clone was observed at least ten times. The rearrangement links TRBV5-6 to TRBJ2-7; 8 bases are a match to TRBD2. The CDR3 is made up of 15 amino acids. After removal of 4 bases from V and 2 bases from J, the junction contained 8 bases not matched to a gene. Germline CDR1 reads SGHDT; CDR2 reads YYEEEE. CDR3 residues: CASSGSGGSTYEQYF. The CDR3, as DNA: TGTGCCAGCAGCGGAAGCGGGGGTTCGACCTACGAGCAGTACTTC.

Written as DNA, the CDR3 is TGTGCCAGCTCACTCGGGACAGCATCAGAGCAGTACTTC. The encoded protein is CASSLGTASEQYF. The V gene is TRBV18, the J gene TRBJ2-7; TRBD1 matches at 7 bases. V was pared by 4 bases and J by 7 bases, with 7 bases of the junction left unmatched. The CDR3 is 13 residues long. Germline-derived CDR1 and CDR2 are KGHSH and LQKENI.

This clone came up many times. V and J are TRBV10-1 and TRBJ1-3; perhaps TRBD1 as D (6 bases). Germline-derived CDR1 and CDR2 are WNHNN and SYGVQD (reference sequence). V dropped 0 bases and J dropped 0 bases, with 21 bases sitting between them. There are 20 residues in the CDR3. Written as DNA, the CDR3 is TGCGCCAGCAGTGAGTCAGTAGGGGGAACGGACGGGCTCTCTGGAAACACCATATATTTT. Its translation is CASSESVGGTDGLSGNTIYF.

A few counts support this clone. V usage is TRBV2 and J usage is TRBJ1-6; D is uncertain. CDR3 length equals 14 residues. V was shortened by 9 bases and J by 0 bases, with 9 bases between the two germline ends. The germline gives CDR1 SNHLY, CDR2 FYNNEI. CDR3 loop: CARRSSSYNSPLHF. CDR3 nucleotides: TGTGCCAGGAGGTCCAGCTCCTATAATTCACCCCTCCACTTT. Combining the CDR3 with reference TRBV2 and TRBJ1-6 gives the whole variable domain EPEVTQTPSHQVTQMGQEVILRCVPISNHLYFYWYRQILGQKVEFLVSFYNNEISEKSEIFDDQFSVERPDGSNFTLKIRSTKLEDSAMYFCARRSSSYNSPLHFGNGTRLTVT.

This clone has at least ten counts. The chain employs TRBV5-8 and TRBJ1-2; D might be TRBD1 (6 bases). V was clipped by 0 bases and J by 8 bases, with 17 bases between them. Germline V gene lookup returns CDR1 SGHTS and CDR2 YDEGEE. This CDR3 contains 15 residues. CDR3 DNA: TGTGCCAGCAGCTTGGAGGGGCGGGGGGCGCGAGGCTACACCTTC. Translating gives CASSLEGRGARGYTF.